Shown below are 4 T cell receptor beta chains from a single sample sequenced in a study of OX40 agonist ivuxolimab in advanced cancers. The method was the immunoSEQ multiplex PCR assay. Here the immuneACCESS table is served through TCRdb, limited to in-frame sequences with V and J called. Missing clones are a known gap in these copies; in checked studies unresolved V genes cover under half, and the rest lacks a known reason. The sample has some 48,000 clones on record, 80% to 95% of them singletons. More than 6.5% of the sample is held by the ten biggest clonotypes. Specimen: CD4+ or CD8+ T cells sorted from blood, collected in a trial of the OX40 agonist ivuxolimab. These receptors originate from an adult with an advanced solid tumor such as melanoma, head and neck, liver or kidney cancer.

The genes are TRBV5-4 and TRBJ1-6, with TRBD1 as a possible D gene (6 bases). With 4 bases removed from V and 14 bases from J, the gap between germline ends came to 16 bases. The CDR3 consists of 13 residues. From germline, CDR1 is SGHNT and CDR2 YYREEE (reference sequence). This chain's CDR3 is CASSPYRADTLHF. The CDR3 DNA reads TGTGCCAGCAGCCCCTACAGGGCCGACACCCTCCACTTT.

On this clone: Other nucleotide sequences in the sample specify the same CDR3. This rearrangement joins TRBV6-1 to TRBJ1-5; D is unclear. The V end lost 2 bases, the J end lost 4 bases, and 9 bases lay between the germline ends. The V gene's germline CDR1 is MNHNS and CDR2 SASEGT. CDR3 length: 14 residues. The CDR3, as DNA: TGTGCCAGCAGTGAAATTGGTTTAAATCAGCCCCAGCATTTT. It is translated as CASSEIGLNQPQHF.

CDR3 bases: TGTGCCAGTATGGAAAGCGGGTTCCATGAGCAGTTCTTC. Protein sequence: CASMESGFHEQFF. The chain uses TRBV19 and TRBJ2-1, with D possibly matching TRBD2 (6 bases). V was cut by 7 bases and J by 8 bases, with 15 bases left in between. The germline gives CDR1 LNHDA, CDR2 SQIVND (reference sequence). The CDR3 runs to 13 residues. The full variable domain, completed using reference TRBV19 and TRBJ2-1, is DGGITQSPKYLFRKEGQNVTLSCEQNLNHDAMYWYRQDPGQGLRLIYYSQIVNDFQKGDIAEGYSVSREKKESFPLTVTSAQKNPTAFYLCASMESGFHEQFFGPGTRLTVL.

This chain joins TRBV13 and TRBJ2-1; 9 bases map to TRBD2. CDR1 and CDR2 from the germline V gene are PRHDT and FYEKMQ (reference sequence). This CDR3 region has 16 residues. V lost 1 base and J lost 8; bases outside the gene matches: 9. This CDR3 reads CASSLESRGGLDEQFF. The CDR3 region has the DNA TGTGCCAGCAGCTTAGAATCGCGGGGGGGCCTCGATGAGCAGTTCTTC.